This TCR beta chain was found in a study of tumor-infiltrating lymphocytes in oesophageal squamous cell carcinoma. The CDR3 is 14 residues long. Unmatched junction bases numbered 8, after V lost 4 bases and J lost 5 bases. Germline V CDR1 and CDR2: SGHNT, YYREEE (reference sequence). TCRdb processed the PCR reads anew with MiXCR; each CDR3 protein has one entry. The sample holds under 5,000 distinct CDR3 sequences, around 19% seen once. In this sample, this clonotype turned up many times. Sequences were obtained from normal esophageal tissue next to the tumor. The gene calls are TRBV5-4 and TRBJ2-5; 7 bases match TRBD1. This TCR came from a male donor with esophageal squamous cell carcinoma. DNA for the CDR3: TGTGCCAGCAGCCTATTGACAGGGACGGAGACCCAGTACTTC. As protein: CASSLLTGTETQYF.